Here is one T cell receptor beta chain with its context. Its antigen is not known. Blood draws occurred at baseline, cycle 4 day 1, and cycle 7 day 1. This sample was included in a study of OX40 agonist ivuxolimab in advanced cancers. Study-level background: Every 2 weeks, patients got intravenous ivuxolimab at one of six dose levels (0.01-10 mg/kg).

Clones were read by immunoSEQ multiplex PCR, and TCRdb kept only the in-frame ones, dropping some. The sample yields tens of thousands of clones, less than 85% seen once. The CDR3 runs to 14 residues. The germline gives CDR1 LNHNV, CDR2 YYDKDF (reference sequence). Trimming removed 1 base at V and 11 bases at J, with 12 bases between. Study findings and constraints: Some nonresponders likewise displayed low normalized T-cell clonal expansion.

V is TRBV15 and J is TRBJ1-6; D is perhaps TRBD1 (5 bases). This receptor was taken from an adult with an advanced solid tumor such as melanoma, head and neck, liver or kidney cancer. This specimen consisted of CD4+ or CD8+ T cells sorted from blood, obtained in a trial of the OX40 agonist ivuxolimab. In DNA form, the CDR3 reads TGTGCCACCAGCAGAGGAGGGACTCGCGCACCCCTCCACTTT. Its translation: CATSRGGTRAPLHF.